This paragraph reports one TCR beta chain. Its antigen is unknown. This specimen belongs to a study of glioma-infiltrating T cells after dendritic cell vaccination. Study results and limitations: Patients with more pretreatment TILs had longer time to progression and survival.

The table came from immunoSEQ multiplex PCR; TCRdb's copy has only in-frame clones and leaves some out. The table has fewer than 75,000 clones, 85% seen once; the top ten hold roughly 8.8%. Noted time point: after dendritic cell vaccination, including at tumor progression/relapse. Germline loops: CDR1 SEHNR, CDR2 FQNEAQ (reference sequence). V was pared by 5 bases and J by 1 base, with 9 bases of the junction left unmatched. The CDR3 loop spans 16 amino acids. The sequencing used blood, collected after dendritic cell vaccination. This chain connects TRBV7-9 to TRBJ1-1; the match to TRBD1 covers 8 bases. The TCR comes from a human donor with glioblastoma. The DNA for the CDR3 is TGTGCCAGCAGCCCGACAGGGGCCGGGCCGAACACTGAAGCTTTCTTT. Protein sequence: CASSPTGAGPNTEAFF.